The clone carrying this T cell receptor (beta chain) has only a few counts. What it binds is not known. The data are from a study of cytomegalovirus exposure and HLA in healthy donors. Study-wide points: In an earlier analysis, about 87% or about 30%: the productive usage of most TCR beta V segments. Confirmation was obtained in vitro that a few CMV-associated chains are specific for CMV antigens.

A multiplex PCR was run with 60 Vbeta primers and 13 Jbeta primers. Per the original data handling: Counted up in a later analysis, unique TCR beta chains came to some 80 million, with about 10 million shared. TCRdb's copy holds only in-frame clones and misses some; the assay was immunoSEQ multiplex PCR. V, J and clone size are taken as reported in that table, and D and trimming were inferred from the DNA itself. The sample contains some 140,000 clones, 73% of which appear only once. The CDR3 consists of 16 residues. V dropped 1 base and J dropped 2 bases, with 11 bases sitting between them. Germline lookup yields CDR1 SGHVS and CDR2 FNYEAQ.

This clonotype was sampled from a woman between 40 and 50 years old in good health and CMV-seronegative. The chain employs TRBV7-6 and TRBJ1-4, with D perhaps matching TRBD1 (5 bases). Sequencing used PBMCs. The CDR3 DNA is TGTGCCAGCAGCTTAGAGCCGGGGGTGACTAATGAAAAACTGTTTTTT. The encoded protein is CASSLEPGVTNEKLFF.